The 32 T cell receptor beta chains presented below share a single source sample, sequenced in a study of metastatic and nonmetastatic thyroid tumors. The entire patient cohort was treatment-naive prior to thyroid surgery. Through MiXCR, TCRdb re-clonotyped the PCR reads. The profile shows 12,000 or so clones, around 35% of them singletons. The sample comprised tumor tissue. Source of these receptors: a male donor with papillary thyroid cancer or a benign thyroid nodule (not recorded which). Some clones in this sample may be carry-over from other donors' samples.

This clone was seen a single time. The rearrangement links TRBV5-1 to TRBJ2-7, with TRBD1 identical over 9 bases. The CDR3 loop spans 15 amino acids. The germline gives CDR1 SGHRS, CDR2 YFSETQ. V was clipped by 0 bases and J by 4 bases; unmatched bases: 5. The CDR3 DNA reads TGCGCCAGCAGCTTGGCGGGACAGGGTCTGTACGAGCAGTACTTC. It is translated as CASSLAGQGLYEQYF.

In this sample, this clone is medium-sized (0.01 to 0.1%). The chain uses TRBV5-1 and TRBJ2-3; no clear D. Between the trimmed V and J ends, which lost 3 bases and 4 bases, there was a span of 12 bases. CDR3 size: 14 residues. Germline CDR1 SGHRS, CDR2 YFSETQ. The CDR3 nucleotides read TGCGCCAGCAGCTCGAGACAATCAGCAGATACGCAGTATTTT. Its translation is CASSSRQSADTQYF.

This clone turned up a few times. The junction does not match germline at one end; this may be a read error. J is TRBJ2-1 and V is TRBV6-1, with D possibly being TRBD1 or TRBD2 (7 bases each). The CDR3 extends over 17 amino acids. Germline V lookup: CDR1 MNHNS, CDR2 SASEGT. The CDR3 bases are TGTGCCAGCAGTGAGGAGGACAGGCTGGGGACTAACAATGAGCAGTTTTTC. Its translation: CASSEEDRLGTNNEQFF.

This clone was counted only a few times. At one of its ends the junction is not consistent with the germline gene, which may arise from a read error. The chain is built from TRBV27 and TRBJ2-7; 7 bases are a match to TRBD1. The CDR3 runs 15 residues. Germline CDR1 and CDR2: MNHEY and SMNVEV (reference sequence). CDR3 residues: CASSLHGTVSYEQYF. DNA for the CDR3: TGTGCCAGCAGTTTGCACGGGACAGTCAGTTACGAGCAATACTTC.

In this sample, this clone is medium-sized. The rearrangement uses TRBV28 and TRBJ2-7; D is unclear. Germline values: CDR1 MDHEN, CDR2 SYDVKM. This CDR3 region has 14 residues. Trimming took off 1 base at V and 3 bases at J, with 10 bases between the two ends. CDR3 sequence: CASSLSSLFYEQYF. CDR3 DNA: TGTGCCAGCAGTTTATCCAGTCTCTTCTACGAGCAGTACTTC.

This clone was observed a few times. V usage is TRBV19 and J usage is TRBJ2-2, with D unclear. The CDR3 totals 15 residues. Trimming stripped 3 bases from V and 0 bases from J, with 8 bases between. CDR1 and CDR2 (germline): LNHDA, SQIVND (reference sequence). The CDR3 DNA reads TGTGCCAGTAGTATCTCTAGGGCGAACACCGGGGAGCTGTTTTTT. Amino acids: CASSISRANTGELFF. The entire variable domain, with the rest obtained from reference TRBV19 and TRBJ2-2, is as follows: DGGITQSPKYLFRKEGQNVTLSCEQNLNHDAMYWYRQDPGQGLRLIYYSQIVNDFQKGDIAEGYSVSREKKESFPLTVTSAQKNPTAFYLCASSISRANTGELFFGEGSRLTVL.

This clone was seen a handful of times. The chain combines TRBV6-2 or TRBV6-3 with TRBJ2-7, with TRBD1 identical over 10 bases. Per germline, CDR1 MNHEY and CDR2 SVGEGT. With 0 bases clipped from V and 4 bases from J, the junction kept 0 bases outside the gene matches. CDR3 length equals 14 residues. The CDR3 here is CASSYSGQGYEQYF. DNA for the CDR3: TGTGCCAGCAGTTACTCGGGACAGGGGTACGAGCAGTACTTC.

The rearrangement joins TRBV6-1 to TRBJ2-7; D gene ambiguous. Trimming left V 8 bases short and J 5 bases short, with 16 bases between. The CDR3 consists of 13 residues. CDR1 is MNHNS and CDR2 is SASEGT in the germline V gene. CDR3 in DNA: TGTGCCAGCGTCCAGCAGGCCCTCAACGAGCAGTACTTC. Its protein product is CASVQQALNEQYF.

The table lists this clone with a few counts. J is TRBJ1-1 and V is TRBV27; D unclear. Germline CDR1 reads MNHEY; CDR2 reads SMNVEV (reference sequence). V shed 5 bases and J shed 3 bases, with 16 bases lying between them. The CDR3 covers 15 residues. The CDR3 loop is CASSNKAPRYTEAFF. Here the CDR3 DNA reads TGTGCCAGCAGTAATAAAGCCCCAAGGTACACTGAAGCTTTCTTT.

The chain carries TRBV6-1 and TRBJ1-6; tentative D call: TRBD1 (5 bases). V lost 6 bases and J 9 bases, leaving 9 bases between the germline ends. The V gene's germline CDR1 is MNHNS and CDR2 SASEGT. The CDR3 has 12 residues. In nucleotides, the CDR3 is TGTGCCAGCAGGGGACGGAGTTCACCCCTCCACTTT. Its translation: CASRGRSSPLHF.

The V gene is TRBV2, the J gene TRBJ2-1, with D possibly matching TRBD1 (6 bases). CDR1 is SNHLY, CDR2 FYNNEI, per germline. The V end lost 4 bases, the J end lost 2 bases, and 9 bases lay between the germline ends. The CDR3 has 14 amino acids. CDR3 region: CASSGGPAYNEQFF. CDR3 in DNA: TGTGCCAGCAGTGGGGGGCCCGCCTACAATGAGCAGTTCTTC.

By sample fraction, this clone is large. J is TRBJ1-1 and V is TRBV19, with TRBD1 as a possible D gene (6 bases). CDR1 and CDR2 (germline): LNHDA, SQIVND (reference sequence). The ends were cut back, 7 bases at V and 7 bases at J, with 19 bases in the middle. This CDR3 spans 14 amino acids. DNA for the CDR3: TGTGCCAGTATAGGGGGGGTAGCTGGCATTGAAGCTTTCTTT. Amino acids: CASIGGVAGIEAFF.

The chain employs TRBV6-2 or TRBV6-3 and TRBJ2-5; the D is unclear. Germline loops: CDR1 MNHEY, CDR2 SVGEGT. Trimming took 2 bases from V and 3 from J, leaving 1 base between them. The CDR3 spans 11 residues. The CDR3 spells CASSYEETQYF. DNA of the CDR3: TGTGCCAGCAGTTACGAAGAGACCCAGTACTTC.

The chain joins TRBV7-8 to TRBJ2-1; D not certain. V was clipped by 2 bases and J by 8 bases, with 7 bases between them. This CDR3 has 12 amino acids. CDR1 is SGHVS and CDR2 is FQNEAQ in the germline V gene. CDR3 bases: TGTGCCAGCAGCTTACTGGGCCATGAGCAGTTCTTC. This encodes CASSLLGHEQFF.

V usage is TRBV6-5 and J usage is TRBJ2-1; the D is unclear. The CDR3 is 17 residues long. The germline CDR1 and CDR2 sequences are MNHEY and SVGAGI. Trimming shortened V by 0 bases and J by 0 bases, and 12 bases separated the two germline ends. CDR3 sequence (DNA): TGTGCCAGCAGTTACTCGAGCTGGACCCGCTCCTACAATGAGCAGTTCTTC. Translation gives CASSYSSWTRSYNEQFF.

This clone has just a few counts. This chain uses TRBV19 with TRBJ1-4; D unresolved. The CDR3 loop spans 13 amino acids. Germline V CDR1 and CDR2: LNHDA, SQIVND (reference sequence). The ends were cut back, 5 bases at V and 6 bases at J, with 10 bases in the middle. This CDR3 is CASSDGNYEKLFF. CDR3 coding DNA: TGTGCCAGTAGTGATGGGAACTATGAAAAACTGTTTTTT.

This clone showed up many times. CDR3 bases: TGTGCCAGCAGCCTTTTGCGCGGGACAGGGAAGGACACCATATATTTT. The encoded protein is CASSLLRGTGKDTIYF. The rearrangement links TRBV11-1 to TRBJ1-3, with 9 positions matching TRBD1. The V and J ends lost 5 bases and 8 bases, in that order; junction bases with no gene match: 13. CDR1 and CDR2 (germline): SGHAT, FQDESV (reference sequence). The CDR3 covers 16 residues.

Remarks on this clone: The junction differs from germline at one of its ends, possibly a read error. The chain employs TRBV11-3 and TRBJ2-2; no reliable D call. This CDR3 spans 13 amino acids. Germline CDR1 reads SGHNT; CDR2 reads YENEEA. CDR3 region: CAISLGWSGELFF. CDR3 DNA sequence: TGTGCCATCAGCTTAGGATGGTCCGGGGAGCTGTTTTTT.

This clone is medium-sized. The V call is TRBV28, the J call TRBJ1-1; tentatively, D is TRBD1 (6 bases). The CDR3 has 13 residues. V lost 4 bases, J lost 2 bases, and 8 bases lay in between. Germline assignment: CDR1 MDHEN and CDR2 SYDVKM. This CDR3 is CASSWGQNTEAFF. CDR3 coding DNA: TGTGCCAGCAGTTGGGGACAAAACACTGAAGCTTTCTTT.

V and J are TRBV7-6 and TRBJ2-2; D not certain. From germline, CDR1 is SGHVS and CDR2 FNYEAQ. V lost 2 bases and J lost 7, with 5 bases in between. The CDR3 length is 12 residues. The CDR3 DNA is TGTGCCAGCAGCTTATACGACGGGGAGCTGTTTTTT. Translated, it gives CASSLYDGELFF. Variable domain in full (rest from reference TRBV7-6 and TRBJ2-2): GAGVSQSPRYKVTKRGQDVALRCDPISGHVSLYWYRQALGQGPEFLTYFNYEAQQDKSGLPNDRFSAERPEGSISTLTIQRTEQRDSAMYRCASSLYDGELFFGEGSRLTVL.

This clone is medium-sized (0.01 to 0.1%) in the sample. This sample also contains other DNA sequences that code for the same CDR3. This chain links TRBV6-1 with TRBJ2-1, with D perhaps matching TRBD1 (5 bases). The length of the CDR3 is 15 residues. Trimming pared 4 bases from V and 10 bases from J, leaving 20 bases between. The germline V gene has CDR1 MNHNS and CDR2 SASEGT. The CDR3 coding sequence is TGTGCCAGCAGTGCATTGGGGCAGGGATTTGAAGAGCAGTTCTTC. It encodes CASSALGQGFEEQFF.

This clone was observed a handful of times. The germline gene is not matched at one end of the junction; a read error may be the cause. The rearrangement links TRBV2 to TRBJ2-1, with 10 bases aligning to TRBD2. Germline V CDR1 and CDR2: SNHLY, FYNNEI. The CDR3 extends over 13 amino acids. In DNA form, the CDR3 reads TGCGCCAGCAGCGAGCGGGGGGGCTATGAGCAGTTCTTC. The encoded protein is CASSERGGYEQFF.

The V call is TRBV5-1, the J call TRBJ2-3; D call uncertain. V gave up 2 bases and J gave up 0 bases, with 10 bases separating them. This CDR3 region has 15 residues. Germline loops: CDR1 SGHRS, CDR2 YFSETQ. CDR3: CASSFGAASTDTQYF. The CDR3 DNA reads as TGCGCCAGCAGCTTCGGCGCGGCAAGCACAGATACGCAGTATTTT.

The chain combines TRBV29-1 with TRBJ2-2; D might be TRBD2 (5 bases). The CDR3 length is 11 residues. CDR1 is SQVTM, CDR2 ANQGSEA, per germline. The V end lost 5 bases, the J end lost 5 bases, and 6 bases lay between the germline ends. CDR3 in amino acids: CSVRRTGELFF. The CDR3 coding sequence is TGCAGCGTTAGGAGGACCGGGGAGCTGTTTTTT.

V gene TRBV25-1 combines with J gene TRBJ2-7; 12 bases line up with TRBD1. Per germline, CDR1 MGHDK and CDR2 SYGVNS. The CDR3 is made up of 18 amino acids. The J segment lost 5 bases and the V segment lost 5 bases, leaving 16 bases of the junction unmatched. CDR3 protein: CASSSHPTRDRGHHEQYF. The CDR3 DNA follows: TGTGCCAGCAGTTCCCACCCAACCCGGGACAGGGGGCACCACGAGCAGTACTTC.

This chain links TRBV27 with TRBJ2-2; 8 bases are a match to TRBD1. The junction had 5 bases not matched to a gene; V was cut back by 8 bases and J by 0 bases. The CDR3 contains 15 residues. Per the germline V gene, CDR1 is MNHEY and CDR2 is SMNVEV (reference sequence). CDR3 nucleotides: TGTGCCAGCGGGACAGGAGGACCGAACACCGGGGAGCTGTTTTTT. Its protein product is CASGTGGPNTGELFF.

This clone is medium-sized in the sample. The chain has TRBV5-8 and TRBJ1-5; D possibly corresponds to TRBD1 (5 bases). This CDR3 contains 15 residues. V lost 4 bases and J lost 2, with 13 bases in between. Germline V lookup: CDR1 SGHTS, CDR2 YDEGEE. The chain's CDR3 is CASSRSGRGNQPQHF. The DNA for the CDR3 is TGTGCCAGCAGCCGGTCAGGCAGGGGCAATCAGCCCCAGCATTTT.

This clone has a single count. The rearrangement joins TRBV3-1 to TRBJ1-5; D might be TRBD1 (5 bases). The CDR3 runs to 15 residues. The V and J ends lost 1 base and 2 bases respectively, with 9 bases between them. The V gene's germline CDR1 is LGHDT and CDR2 YNNKEL (reference sequence). The chain's CDR3 is CASSQAGGGNQPQHF. The CDR3 nucleotides are TGTGCCAGCAGCCAAGCCGGGGGTGGCAATCAGCCCCAGCATTTT.

This rearrangement joins TRBV5-1 to TRBJ1-1; 7 positions agree with TRBD1. The V gene end was trimmed by 4 bases and the J gene end by 4 bases; junction bases not matched to a gene: 7. CDR1 is SGHRS and CDR2 is YFSETQ in the germline V gene. This CDR3 spans 14 amino acids. In nucleotides, the CDR3 is TGCGCCAGCAGCCTACAGGGGTCAGGCACTGAAGCTTTCTTT. Its translation is CASSLQGSGTEAFF.

Relative to its sample, this clone is medium-sized. The rearrangement uses TRBV5-6 and TRBJ2-7; either TRBD1 or TRBD2 may fit D (6 bases each). The V gene's germline CDR1 is SGHDT and CDR2 YYEEEE. CDR3 length: 14 amino acids. V was clipped by 4 bases and J by 3 bases, with 14 bases between them. The CDR3 sequence is CASSLWGAIYEQYF. In nucleotides, the CDR3 is TGTGCCAGCAGCCTCTGGGGGGCTATCTACGAGCAGTACTTC.

This clone was detected only once. The chain joins TRBV19 to TRBJ2-1; 8 bases map to TRBD1. V lost 5 bases, J lost 7 bases, and 13 bases stayed unmatched. CDR1 and CDR2 (germline): LNHDA, SQIVND (reference sequence). The CDR3 contains 16 residues. CDR3 protein: CASSALFGTGLNEQFF. CDR3 bases: TGTGCCAGTAGTGCCCTCTTCGGGACAGGACTTAATGAGCAGTTCTTC.

This chain connects TRBV19 to TRBJ1-5; the D gene is possibly TRBD1 (5 bases). The CDR3 loop spans 16 amino acids. Germline V gives CDR1 LNHDA, CDR2 SQIVND (reference sequence). V dropped 3 bases and J dropped 0 bases, with 12 bases sitting between them. The CDR3 DNA reads as TGTGCCAGTAGTATTAGGGGCAGGGATAGCAATCAGCCCCAGCATTTT. The encoded protein is CASSIRGRDSNQPQHF.